This passage covers 19 T cell receptor beta chains from one sample sequenced in a study of shared clonotypes between healthy human individuals. Some clones are missing from TCRdb's copy, which holds only in-frame ones; the method was immunoSEQ multiplex PCR. There are 1.5 million to 1.9 million clones in the sample; about 98% occur only once, and roughly 0.42% lies in the top ten. The sequenced material came from naive CD4+ T cells sorted from blood. Described subset: CD45RA+ positively selected. The receptors originated from a young man in good health.

The V gene is TRBV9, the J gene TRBJ2-7; D is unresolved. Germline V CDR1 and CDR2: SGDLS, YYNGEE. The CDR3 has 15 residues. Trimming pared 0 bases from V and 0 bases from J, leaving 10 bases between. The CDR3 coding sequence is TGTGCCAGCAGCGTAGGCATCAGCTTCTCCTACGAGCAGTACTTC. This gives the protein CASSVGISFSYEQYF.

Details on this clone: The sample holds other DNA sequences that translate to the same CDR3. The chain combines TRBV29-1 with TRBJ2-3; 7 bases are shared with TRBD1. The CDR3 covers 12 residues. V shed 6 bases, J shed 4 bases, and the junction held 4 bases outside the gene matches. The germline V gene has CDR1 SQVTM and CDR2 ANQGSEA. The CDR3 loop reads CSVLTGSDTQYF. DNA of the CDR3: TGCAGCGTACTGACAGGGTCAGATACGCAGTATTTT.

J is TRBJ2-1 and V is TRBV2; D is ambiguous. Germline loops: CDR1 SNHLY, CDR2 FYNNEI. V dropped 6 bases and J dropped 7 bases, with 13 bases sitting between them. This CDR3 spans 13 amino acids. The CDR3 loop reads CASSSQDLNEQFF. The CDR3 nucleotides read TGTGCCAGCAGCTCCCAGGACCTGAATGAGCAGTTCTTC.

This CDR3 reads CASSQGPAVRSGSTPDTQYF. For the CDR3, the DNA is TGCGCCAGCAGCCAAGGACCCGCAGTTAGGAGCGGGAGTACCCCAGATACGCAGTATTTT. V and J are TRBV4-3 and TRBJ2-3; the match to TRBD2 covers 8 bases. CDR3 size: 20 residues. Per the germline V gene, CDR1 is LGHNA and CDR2 is YSLEER. V was pared by 1 base and J by 4 bases, with 19 bases of the junction left unmatched.

The chain uses TRBV7-9 and TRBJ1-2, with D maybe TRBD1 (5 bases). V was pared by 0 bases and J by 1 base, with 9 bases between. The CDR3 extends over 15 amino acids. Germline-derived CDR1 and CDR2 are SEHNR and FQNEAQ (reference sequence). The CDR3 bases are TGTGCCAGCAGCTTAGCAAGCAGGGTTAACTATGGCTACACCTTC. This sequence encodes CASSLASRVNYGYTF.

This rearrangement joins TRBV5-6 to TRBJ1-5; 10 positions match TRBD1. The CDR3 is 16 amino acids. CDR1 is SGHDT, CDR2 YYEEEE, per germline. V shed 4 bases and J 0 bases; nucleotides not matched to a gene: 4. DNA for the CDR3: TGTGCCAGCAGCAAGGACAGGGGGGATAGCAATCAGCCCCAGCATTTT. Its protein is CASSKDRGDSNQPQHF.

The chain couples TRBV29-1 to TRBJ2-5; D possibly uses TRBD1 or TRBD2 (5 bases each). Germline V lookup: CDR1 SQVTM, CDR2 ANQGSEA. V was pared by 5 bases and J by 1 base, with 11 bases between. The CDR3 is 13 amino acids. The chain's CDR3 is CSVRGVIQETQYF. CDR3 sequence (DNA): TGCAGCGTTCGGGGCGTGATCCAAGAGACCCAGTACTTC.

The V call is TRBV5-4, the J call TRBJ2-1; 11 bases match TRBD2. There are 15 residues in the CDR3. The V gene end was trimmed by 4 bases and the J gene end by 6 bases; junction bases not matched to a gene: 6. The germline V gene has CDR1 SGHNT and CDR2 YYREEE (reference sequence). The CDR3 region has the DNA TGTGCCAGCAGCCGGCCGGGACTAGCGGCCAATGAGCAGTTCTTC. Protein: CASSRPGLAANEQFF.

The gene calls are TRBV5-1 and TRBJ2-5, with D unresolved. There are 13 residues in the CDR3. The V end lost 3 bases, the J end lost 5 bases, and 11 bases lay between the germline ends. In germline, CDR1 is SGHRS, CDR2 YFSETQ. The CDR3 nucleotides are TGCGCCAGCAGCTCTCAGGTGGCGGAGACCCAGTACTTC. The encoded protein is CASSSQVAETQYF.

The chain uses TRBV29-1 and TRBJ2-5; D is possibly TRBD1 or TRBD2 (6 bases each). V lost 2 bases to trimming and J lost 4 bases, with 17 bases between them. This CDR3 spans 15 amino acids. Germline V gene data show CDR1 as SQVTM and CDR2 as ANQGSEA. The CDR3 DNA is TGCAGCGTTGAAAAGACAGGAGGGGCCAGAGAGACCCAGTACTTC. This translates into CSVEKTGGARETQYF.

V usage is TRBV4-1 and J usage is TRBJ1-5, with D hard to call. In germline, CDR1 is MGHRA, CDR2 YSYEKL. V shed 1 base and J shed 7 bases, with 8 bases lying between them. The CDR3 extends over 13 amino acids. This CDR3 reads CASSQVVWQPQHF. DNA of the CDR3: TGCGCCAGCAGCCAAGTGGTCTGGCAGCCCCAGCATTTT.

The gene calls are TRBV5-5 and TRBJ2-2; the D gene is possibly TRBD2 (5 bases). The CDR3 spans 14 residues. The germline V gene encodes CDR1 SGHKS and CDR2 YYEKEE (reference sequence). Trimming cost V 4 bases and J 3 bases, with 10 bases left between them. The CDR3 nucleotides read TGTGCCAGCAGCCCTAGCTCCTACACCGGGGAGCTGTTTTTT. It is translated as CASSPSSYTGELFF.

This clone appeared once. This sequence joins TRBV2 and TRBJ2-5, with a tentative D call TRBD2 (5 bases). The CDR3 is 13 residues long. V lost 3 bases, J lost 4 bases, and 9 bases lay in between. Per the germline V gene, CDR1 is SNHLY and CDR2 is FYNNEI. The CDR3 here is CASSDRDGETQYF. The CDR3 coding sequence is TGTGCCAGCAGTGATCGGGATGGAGAGACCCAGTACTTC.

The V call is TRBV5-5, the J call TRBJ2-1, with 7 bases fitting TRBD1. The V gene's germline CDR1 is SGHKS and CDR2 YYEKEE (reference sequence). V shed 4 bases, J shed 8 bases, and the junction held 6 bases outside the gene matches. The CDR3 is 13 amino acids. CDR3 DNA sequence: TGTGCCAGCAGCCTTGCGACAGGGTATGAGCAGTTCTTC. Its translation is CASSLATGYEQFF.

The CDR3 nucleotides read TGTGCCAGCAGTGACCGACTAGCGAGCAATGAGCAGTTCTTC. It specifies CASSDRLASNEQFF. The gene calls are TRBV2 and TRBJ2-1; 8 bases fit TRBD2. The CDR3 totals 14 residues. Germline lookup yields CDR1 SNHLY and CDR2 FYNNEI. V was pared by 3 bases and J by 6 bases, with 4 bases of the junction left unmatched.

The V and J genes are TRBV11-3 and TRBJ2-7, with D possibly being TRBD1 (6 bases). This CDR3 is built from 12 residues. The germline CDR1 and CDR2 sequences are SGHNT and YENEEA. The V end was cut by 4 bases, the J end by 5 bases, with 9 bases between. The CDR3 DNA reads TGTGCCAGCAGCTCCAGGGGTAACGAGCAGTACTTC. Translating it yields CASSSRGNEQYF. Full variable domain (rest looked up from reference TRBV11-3 and TRBJ2-7): EAGVVQSPRYKIIEKKQPVAFWCNPISGHNTLYWYLQNLGQGPELLIRYENEEAVDDSQLPKDRFSAERLKGVDSTLKIQPAELGDSAVYLCASSSRGNEQYFGPGTRLTVT.

The chain couples TRBV28 to TRBJ2-2, with 11 bases aligning to TRBD2. Germline V gene sequence: CDR1 MDHEN, CDR2 SYDVKM. Trimming at V came to 7 bases and at J to 2 bases, leaving 6 bases not matched to a gene. The CDR3 covers 16 residues. The CDR3 sequence: CASKVLAGVNTGELFF. The CDR3 nucleotides read TGTGCCAGCAAAGTACTAGCGGGAGTCAACACCGGGGAGCTGTTTTTT.

The rearrangement uses TRBV20-1 and TRBJ2-7, with D uncertain. Trimming pared 6 bases from V and 2 bases from J, leaving 8 bases between. This CDR3 has 11 amino acids. Germline V gene data show CDR1 as DFQATT and CDR2 as SNEGSKA (reference sequence). CDR3 sequence reads: CSATNPYEQYF. The CDR3 coding sequence is TGCAGTGCCACGAATCCCTACGAGCAGTACTTC.

This clone was seen once. One end of the junction does not line up with germline, which may come from a read error. The chain employs TRBV7-2 and TRBJ2-5; D gene uncertain. Germline CDR1 reads SGHTA; CDR2 reads FQGNSA. The CDR3 totals 11 residues. CDR3 loop: CASSAQGTQYF. The CDR3 DNA reads as TGTGCCAGCAGCGCCCAAGGGACCCAGTACTTC.